The 25 T cell receptor beta chains in this list originate from one sample, sequenced in a study of cytomegalovirus exposure and HLA in healthy donors. Amplification used 60 Vbeta primers and 13 Jbeta primers. Profiling relied on immunoSEQ multiplex PCR, and the TCRdb table lists in-frame clones only, not all of them. Of about 110,000 clones in the sample, more than 75% are singletons; the top ten hold 2% to 3%. Material for sequencing was PBMCs. All receptors come from a man in his thirties or forties in good health and CMV-seropositive.

The J gene is TRBJ1-2, the V gene TRBV2, with D uncertain. Trimming removed 7 bases at V and 4 bases at J, with 13 bases between. The CDR3 has 13 amino acids. Germline CDR1 reads SNHLY; CDR2 reads FYNNEI. The chain's CDR3 is CASIGESGYGYTF. The CDR3 DNA sequence: TGTGCCAGCATTGGGGAGTCGGGCTATGGCTACACCTTC.

This clone came up once. This sequence joins TRBV6-5 and TRBJ1-3; unclear D gene. CDR1 is MNHEY, CDR2 SVGAGI, per germline. CDR3 size: 12 residues. The ends were cut back, 6 bases at V and 2 bases at J, with 5 bases in the middle. The chain's CDR3 is CASRSTGNTIYF. DNA of the CDR3: TGTGCCAGCAGATCAACTGGAAACACCATATATTTT.

V gene TRBV27 combines with J gene TRBJ1-1; TRBD1 matches 7 bases. Germline trimming cut 2 bases from V and 5 bases from J; bases unmatched to any gene: 8. The CDR3 totals 15 residues. The germline CDR1 and CDR2 sequences are MNHEY and SMNVEV (reference sequence). As DNA, the CDR3 is TGTGCCAGCAGTTTAGGCTACAGGGGAACGACTGAAGCTTTCTTT. Its translation is CASSLGYRGTTEAFF.

The chain employs TRBV7-2 and TRBJ1-1, with unresolved D. Trimming removed 2 bases at V and 1 base at J, with 5 bases between. CDR3 length: 13 amino acids. Germline assignment: CDR1 SGHTA and CDR2 FQGNSA. The CDR3 is CASSLQKNTEAFF. The CDR3 DNA sequence: TGTGCCAGCAGCTTACAGAAGAACACTGAAGCTTTCTTT.

Concerning this clone itself: The junction departs from the called germline gene at one end, perhaps through a read error. The rearrangement uses TRBV7-9 and TRBJ1-2; 7 nucleotides line up with TRBD1. CDR3 length equals 12 residues. Germline-derived CDR1 and CDR2 are SEHNR and FQNEAQ (reference sequence). This chain's CDR3 is CSSSLTGVGYTF. CDR3 nucleotides: TGTTCCAGCAGTTTAACAGGGGTCGGCTACACCTTC.

The chain recombines TRBV7-9 with TRBJ2-7, with a possible D match to TRBD1 (6 bases). Trimming left V 1 base short and J 2 bases short, with 12 bases between. Germline values: CDR1 SEHNR, CDR2 FQNEAQ (reference sequence). The CDR3 length is 15 residues. The CDR3 region has the DNA TGTGCCAGCAGCTTAGTTCGGGACATCCCCTACGAGCAGTACTTC. Translating gives CASSLVRDIPYEQYF.

The V call is TRBV19, the J call TRBJ1-4; 8 nucleotides agree with TRBD1. CDR3 length equals 15 residues. Germline CDR1 is LNHDA and CDR2 is SQIVND (reference sequence). J lost 1 base, V lost 7 bases, and 5 bases had no gene match. In nucleotides, the CDR3 is TGTGCCAGTAAGGACAGGGCATTAACTAATGAAAAACTGTTTTTT. It yields the protein CASKDRALTNEKLFF.

The rearrangement links TRBV30 to TRBJ2-2; 9 bases match TRBD2. V lost 5 bases and J lost 4; bases outside the gene matches: 11. The CDR3 totals 16 residues. Germline loops: CDR1 GTSNPN, CDR2 SVGIG (reference sequence). CDR3: CAWGKLAGVTTGELFF. CDR3 sequence (DNA): TGTGCCTGGGGTAAATTAGCGGGGGTGACCACCGGGGAGCTGTTTTTT.

The rearrangement links TRBV6-5 to TRBJ2-1; TRBD1 is a possible D gene (5 bases). Per the germline V gene, CDR1 is MNHEY and CDR2 is SVGAGI. The CDR3 consists of 12 residues. Trimming pared 7 bases from V and 10 bases from J, leaving 14 bases between. The CDR3 DNA is TGTGCCAGCACCTCAAGTGGGGCAGAGCAGTTCTTC. Its protein is CASTSSGAEQFF.

The chain recombines TRBV7-9 with TRBJ2-3; a possible D gene is TRBD2 (5 bases). V lost 1 base and J 2 bases, leaving 22 bases between the germline ends. In germline, CDR1 is SEHNR, CDR2 FQNEAQ (reference sequence). The CDR3 spans 19 residues. DNA for the CDR3: TGTGCCAGCAGCTTAGTACTAGGCGTTGCTTTCCTCCTCACAGATACGCAGTATTTT. Translation: CASSLVLGVAFLLTDTQYF.

This clone was counted between two and nine times. V is TRBV5-6 and J is TRBJ1-2, with D possibly TRBD1 on 6 matching bases. CDR3 length: 14 amino acids. The germline V gene encodes CDR1 SGHDT and CDR2 YYEEEE. V shed 3 bases and J shed 2 bases, with 11 bases lying between them. CDR3 bases: TGTGCCAGCAGCTCAGGACAGTCGAACTATGGCTACACCTTC. Protein product: CASSSGQSNYGYTF.

The chain employs TRBV6-1 and TRBJ2-5; tentatively, D is TRBD1 (6 bases). The CDR3 consists of 14 residues. The V gene lost 1 base and the J gene lost 2 bases, with 8 bases spanning the gap. Looked up from germline, CDR1 is MNHNS and CDR2 is SASEGT. CDR3 sequence reads: CASSEVRGQETQYF. The CDR3 DNA reads TGTGCCAGCAGTGAAGTCAGGGGACAAGAGACCCAGTACTTC.

The chain links TRBV7-2 to TRBJ1-4; D not resolved. This CDR3 comprises 15 residues. V was trimmed by 5 bases and J by 2 bases, leaving 12 bases between them. Germline assignment: CDR1 SGHTA and CDR2 FQGNSA. CDR3 in DNA: TGTGCCAGCAGCCGTCCGATGACTACTAATGAAAAACTGTTTTTT. Amino acids: CASSRPMTTNEKLFF.

This clone was recorded once. The chain combines TRBV9 with TRBJ2-5; weak D call: TRBD2 (5 bases). The CDR3 has 13 amino acids. The ends were cut back, 7 bases at V and 1 base at J, with 11 bases in the middle. Looked up from germline, CDR1 is SGDLS and CDR2 is YYNGEE. In DNA, the CDR3 is TGTGCCAGCCAGCATACTAGCCAAGAGACCCAGTACTTC. It specifies CASQHTSQETQYF.

V usage is TRBV30 and J usage is TRBJ1-2; 7 nucleotides agree with TRBD1. The CDR3 sequence is 13 residues long. From germline, CDR1 is GTSNPN and CDR2 SVGIG (reference sequence). J was trimmed by 4 bases and V by 2 bases; bases with no gene match: 4. Here the CDR3 reads CAWSRGQPYGYTF. CDR3 DNA: TGTGCCTGGAGTAGGGGGCAGCCCTATGGCTACACCTTC. The entire variable domain, with the rest obtained from reference TRBV30 and TRBJ1-2, is as follows: SQTIHQWPATLVQPVGSPLSLECTVEGTSNPNLYWYRQAAGRGLQLLFYSVGIGQISSEVPQNLSASRPQDRQFILSSKKLLLSDSGFYLCAWSRGQPYGYTFGSGTRLTVV.

The chain combines TRBV28 with TRBJ1-3, with D perhaps TRBD1 (6 bases). The CDR3 totals 14 residues. The germline CDR1 and CDR2 sequences are MDHEN and SYDVKM. V was clipped by 5 bases and J by 4 bases, with 12 bases between them. CDR3 in DNA: TGTGCCAGCAGTCAAACAGGGTTAGGAAACACCATATATTTT. Amino acid sequence: CASSQTGLGNTIYF.

The chain recombines TRBV10-3 with TRBJ2-5, with D perhaps TRBD1 (7 bases). The CDR3 extends over 13 amino acids. Trimming cost V 10 bases and J 2 bases, with 14 bases left between them. Germline CDR1 ENHRY, CDR2 SYGVKD. The CDR3: CATEGGQQETQYF. Here the CDR3 DNA reads TGTGCCACGGAGGGGGGACAGCAAGAGACCCAGTACTTC.

This clone has only a few counts. V usage is TRBV6-5 and J usage is TRBJ1-1; TRBD1 aligns across 8 bases. Germline trimming cut 4 bases from V and 1 base from J; bases unmatched to any gene: 5. Germline assignment: CDR1 MNHEY and CDR2 SVGAGI. This CDR3 spans 15 amino acids. CDR3 sequence (DNA): TGTGCCAGCAGTTCGACCGGGACAGGGAACACTGAAGCTTTCTTT. Protein product: CASSSTGTGNTEAFF.

This clone was detected a few times. The chain couples TRBV5-4 to TRBJ1-4; D not resolved. V was shortened by 2 bases and J by 4 bases, with 3 bases between the two germline ends. Per germline, CDR1 SGHNT and CDR2 YYREEE (reference sequence). The CDR3 loop spans 12 amino acids. The CDR3 coding sequence is TGTGCCAGCAGCTTTCGTAATGAAAAACTGTTTTTT. This encodes CASSFRNEKLFF.

V is TRBV7-9 and J is TRBJ1-1; possible D gene TRBD1, 5 bases. The CDR3 has 11 amino acids. CDR1 is SEHNR and CDR2 is FQNEAQ in the germline V gene (reference sequence). Deletions cut 1 base from V and 8 bases from J, with 5 bases between. For the CDR3, the DNA is TGTGCCAGCAGCTTAGGGACAGAAGCTTTCTTT. Protein: CASSLGTEAFF. The variable domain in full, completed from reference TRBV7-9 and TRBJ1-1, reads DTGVSQNPRHKITKRGQNVTFRCDPISEHNRLYWYRQTLGQGPEFLTYFQNEAQLEKSRLLSDRFSAERPKGSFSTLEIQRTEQGDSAMYLCASSLGTEAFFGQGTRLTVV.

The rearrangement uses TRBV5-1 and TRBJ1-1; a weak D match, TRBD1 (6 bases). The germline V gene has CDR1 SGHRS and CDR2 YFSETQ. CDR3 length: 16 residues. Trimming shortened V by 2 bases and J by 4 bases, and 18 bases separated the two germline ends. The CDR3 bases are TGCGCCAGCAGCTTACAATCATCAGGGGCGGGCACTGAAGCTTTCTTT. This codes for CASSLQSSGAGTEAFF.

J is TRBJ2-5 and V is TRBV19; TRBD1 matches 10 bases. The CDR3 sequence is 15 residues long. After removal of 6 bases from V and 2 bases from J, the junction contained 6 bases not matched to a gene. Germline V gene data show CDR1 as LNHDA and CDR2 as SQIVND (reference sequence). In DNA, the CDR3 is TGTGCCAGTAGCCCTAGGACAGGGGGACAAGAGACCCAGTACTTC. Translating it yields CASSPRTGGQETQYF.

This clone was recorded once. This chain connects TRBV4-1 to TRBJ2-5; a possible D gene is TRBD2 (6 bases). Germline V lookup: CDR1 MGHRA, CDR2 YSYEKL. CDR3 length equals 16 residues. Trimming cost V 1 base and J 10 bases, with 22 bases left between them. This chain's CDR3 is CASSQASAGPRQVQYF. The CDR3 bases are TGCGCCAGCAGCCAAGCGAGCGCGGGGCCGAGGCAGGTCCAGTACTTC.

This chain uses TRBV4-1 with TRBJ2-1; the match to TRBD2 covers 13 bases. Trimming at V came to 4 bases and at J to 6 bases, leaving 3 bases not matched to a gene. Germline V lookup: CDR1 MGHRA, CDR2 YSYEKL. CDR3 length: 15 residues. The CDR3 here is CASSRLAGGGNEQFF. CDR3 nucleotides: TGCGCCAGCAGCCGACTAGCGGGGGGAGGCAATGAGCAGTTCTTC.

This rearrangement joins TRBV11-2 to TRBJ1-1; no clear D gene. Germline V lookup: CDR1 SGHAT, CDR2 FQNNGV. Trimming removed 5 bases at V and 2 bases at J, with 12 bases between. The CDR3 sequence is 14 residues long. The CDR3 region is CASSHSVTNTEAFF. CDR3 coding DNA: TGTGCCAGCAGCCACTCCGTTACCAACACTGAAGCTTTCTTT.